These 15 T cell receptor beta chains share one sample of origin, sequenced in a study of radiation and T cells in renal cell carcinoma. Measured with immunoSEQ multiplex PCR; TCRdb has only the in-frame clones, and not every one. This table holds 12,000 to 15,000 clones, around 60% found once. Sample treatment: treatment-naive control, cytoreductive nephrectomy. The source was tumor tissue, collected from a patient whose treatment was nephrectomy without radiotherapy. All receptors derive from a man in his fifties or sixties with renal cell carcinoma.

The genes are TRBV18 and TRBJ1-4; a possible D gene is TRBD1 (5 bases). The V and J ends lost 6 bases and 8 bases respectively, with 16 bases between them. Germline CDR1 is KGHSH and CDR2 is LQKENI. The CDR3 is made up of 14 amino acids. The CDR3: CASSPPGLQEKLFF. The CDR3 DNA follows: TGTGCCAGCTCCCCGCCAGGGCTTCAAGAAAAACTGTTTTTT.

This clone was detected once. Here the CDR3 DNA reads TGCGCCAGCAGCTTGCGACAGGGCGGCTATGGCTACACCTTC. It translates to CASSLRQGGYGYTF. This chain uses TRBV5-1 with TRBJ1-2; 7 nucleotides align to TRBD1. The CDR3 is 14 amino acids. Germline V gene sequence: CDR1 SGHRS, CDR2 YFSETQ. The J segment lost 4 bases and the V segment lost 1 base, leaving 4 bases of the junction unmatched.

The gene calls are TRBV30 and TRBJ1-2; D is unresolved. V lost 5 bases, J lost 8 bases, and 15 bases lay in between. Per the germline V gene, CDR1 is GTSNPN and CDR2 is SVGIG (reference sequence). The CDR3 sequence is 12 residues long. CDR3: CAWRQGPGGYTF. Written as DNA, the CDR3 is TGTGCCTGGCGGCAAGGACCCGGGGGCTACACCTTC.

The V call is TRBV11-3, the J call TRBJ1-1; D uncertain. The CDR3 is made up of 15 amino acids. Germline V lookup: CDR1 SGHNT, CDR2 YENEEA. V shed 3 bases and J shed 1 base, with 12 bases lying between them. The CDR3 is CASSFDGSPNTEAFF. The CDR3 DNA is TGTGCCAGCAGCTTCGACGGATCCCCGAACACTGAAGCTTTCTTT.

This clone was picked up a small number of times. The CDR3 spells CASSPPPGQGVYGYTF. For the CDR3, the DNA is TGTGCCAGCAGTCCCCCCCCGGGACAGGGGGTCTATGGCTACACCTTC. This chain joins TRBV28 and TRBJ1-2, with TRBD1 identical over 11 bases. V was pared by 5 bases and J by 4 bases, with 9 bases of the junction left unmatched. The CDR3 spans 16 residues. Germline CDR1 MDHEN, CDR2 SYDVKM.

The rearrangement links TRBV29-1 to TRBJ2-1; D assignment may be TRBD1 or TRBD2 (5 bases each). Germline values: CDR1 SQVTM, CDR2 ANQGSEA. Trimming stripped 2 bases from V and 6 bases from J, with 11 bases between. There are 13 residues in the CDR3. DNA of the CDR3: TGCAGCGTTGAAAGAGGGGCCCCCAATGAGCAGTTCTTC. Translation gives CSVERGAPNEQFF.

Notes on this clone: Its ends do not fully match the called genes, so a read error is possible. The V and J genes are TRBV29-1 and TRBJ1-5; tentatively, D is TRBD1 (6 bases). CDR1 SQVTM and CDR2 ANQGSEA come from the germline V gene. This CDR3 region has 17 residues. This CDR3 reads CSAETVGTPDSNQPQHF. The DNA for the CDR3 is TGCAGCGCTGAAACCGTAGGGACACCCGATAGCAATCAGCCCCAGCATTTT.

This clone is deemed medium-sized (0.01 to 0.1%). The gene calls are TRBV2 and TRBJ1-3, with 8 bases lining up with TRBD1. Germline lookup yields CDR1 SNHLY and CDR2 FYNNEI. The CDR3 extends over 15 amino acids. J gave up 2 bases and V 4 bases, and 4 bases lay outside the gene matches. The CDR3 loop is CASSVLDRAGNTIYF. The CDR3 DNA is TGTGCCAGCAGTGTACTGGACAGGGCTGGAAACACCATATATTTT.

This chain connects TRBV7-2 to TRBJ1-2, with D hard to call. Germline V gene data show CDR1 as SGHTA and CDR2 as FQGNSA. V dropped 1 base and J dropped 8 bases, with 11 bases sitting between them. This CDR3 has 13 residues. The CDR3 here is CASSLGGMRGYTF. In DNA, the CDR3 is TGTGCCAGCAGCTTAGGGGGTATGCGAGGCTACACCTTC.

This chain uses TRBV4-1 with TRBJ2-2; D unclear. V lost 1 base and J 1 base, leaving 4 bases between the germline ends. The CDR3 contains 14 residues. Germline V gene lookup returns CDR1 MGHRA and CDR2 YSYEKL. The CDR3 reads CASSQGENTGELFF. DNA of the CDR3: TGCGCCAGCAGCCAAGGGGAGAACACCGGGGAGCTGTTTTTT.

The sample holds one count of this clone. This chain joins TRBV30 and TRBJ1-2; 7 bases fit TRBD1. This CDR3 spans 14 amino acids. CDR1 is GTSNPN, CDR2 SVGIG, per germline (reference sequence). Trimming took 1 base from V and 7 from J; bases not matched to a gene: 9. The CDR3 spells CAWSGDRVSGGYTF. In DNA form, the CDR3 reads TGTGCCTGGAGTGGCGACAGGGTGTCTGGTGGCTACACCTTC.

The gene calls are TRBV6-6 and TRBJ1-4; tentative D call: TRBD1 (5 bases). Per the germline V gene, CDR1 is MNHNY and CDR2 is SVGAGI (reference sequence). This CDR3 is 15 amino acids long. V lost 7 bases, J lost 6 bases, and 18 bases lay in between. CDR3 DNA: TGTGCCAGCAAAGACGGGGGGAAGGCGGATGAAAAACTGTTTTTT. It codes for CASKDGGKADEKLFF.

This clone occurred a few times. This chain links TRBV2 with TRBJ2-3, with 9 bases aligning to TRBD1. CDR3 length: 15 amino acids. Germline V gene data show CDR1 as SNHLY and CDR2 as FYNNEI. CDR3 sequence reads: CASQETGGNTDTQYF. The CDR3 nucleotides are TGTGCTTCGCAGGAGACAGGGGGGAACACAGATACGCAGTATTTT.

This clone is medium-sized within its sample. The chain joins TRBV5-8 to TRBJ2-7, with TRBD1 identical over 10 bases. The germline V gene has CDR1 SGHTS and CDR2 YDEGEE. The CDR3 consists of 17 residues. With 0 bases clipped from V and 3 bases from J, the junction kept 9 bases outside the gene matches. The CDR3, as DNA: TGTGCCAGCAGCTTGGCGACGCCAGACAGGGGGCACTACGAGCAGTACTTC. It is translated as CASSLATPDRGHYEQYF.

The genes are TRBV7-9 and TRBJ1-1; unclear D gene. Per the germline V gene, CDR1 is SEHNR and CDR2 is FQNEAQ (reference sequence). V shed 1 base and J shed 2 bases, with 5 bases lying between them. The CDR3 spans 13 residues. In DNA form, the CDR3 reads TGTGCCAGCAGCTTAGAGTCAAACACTGAAGCTTTCTTT. Translated: CASSLESNTEAFF.